This T cell receptor (beta chain) was identified in a study of blood T cell repertoires in COVID-19 (dated by TCRdb to about 2020). Background for the entire study: Samples from collaborators originated in the United States, Italy and Spain and spanned both the acute and convalescent phases of COVID-19. The material from the prospective study consisted of cDNA or gDNA derived from T cells, B-cell-depleted T cells, or PBMCs. Subjects who had been exposed to COVID-19, were actively infected with it, or had recovered from it provided the deeply sampled blood TCRbeta repertoires that made up the dataset. The repertoires were made available in a free public database intended to serve as a resource for research on the immune response to SARS-CoV-2. The samples were drawn from two sources: the first 160 participants of the ongoing ImmuneRACE study, and 1,254 subjects contributed by 6 global collaborators. A de-identified subject ID, COVID-19 status, age in years and sex were almost always included in the sample metadata. Where HLA class I and class II types were available, the types were taken from metadata supplied by the sample provider, not from assay-based typing.

TCRbeta CDR3 regions were amplified from genomic DNA using the immunoSEQ Assay, a bias-controlled multiplex PCR. Concerning the study's data processing: Nucleated cell counts per sample were estimated from amplification of reference gene primers within the assay. To quantify the absolute abundance of each unique TCRbeta CDR3 rearrangement, sequence reads were collapsed and filtered. Productive Simpson clonality was computed per sample as the square root of Simpson's diversity index over productive rearrangements. TCRdb limited this immuneACCESS table to in-frame rearrangements with V and J called. A share of clones is missing; checked studies link under half to unresolved V genes, and the rest is unexplained. V, J and clone size are taken as reported in that table, and D and trimming were inferred from the DNA itself. The sample table lists 200,000 to 250,000 clones, about nine tenths of them with a count of one. The leading ten clones occupy around 1.7% of the sample.

In the prospective study, participants were about 18 to 89 years old, resided in about two dozen geographic areas of the United States, and were enrolled through a virtual design. In the prospective study, cohorts were assigned on the basis of participant-reported clinical history obtained from a screening survey and a study questionnaire. Recovered participants in ImmuneRACE Cohort 3 were defined by two consecutive negative NP/OP PCR tests, clearance by a healthcare professional, or resolution of symptoms. Mobile phlebotomists in the prospective study collected whole blood, serum and a nasopharyngeal or oropharyngeal swab from every participant. Additional blood draws and questionnaires over an approximately 2-month period could optionally be provided by prospective study participants. Blood samples from the prospective study were shipped frozen or at room temperature prior to DNA extraction.

Measured from the cysteine to the phenylalanine, the CDR3 is 12 residues long. The only DNA kept is the CDR3, 36 bases in frame from the first base. From a lookup of the germline V gene, CDR1 and CDR2 are SGHRS and YFSETQ. Cut back by 1 base and 4 bases, the V and J ends lie 6 bases apart. As for this clone: Its cognate antigen has yet to be identified. No qualities accompany the bases; no much larger clone lies one base away.

The study at large found these results: How much clinical and demographic metadata was included differed by source and by participant, and the metadata was provided uncurated.

This receptor was obtained from a man aged 40-55 years who had recovered from COVID-19. The chain is made from TRBV5-1 and TRBJ2-7, with the identity of the D gene unclear. The sequenced material came from PBMCs or T cells enriched from blood (not recorded which). The sequenced DNA is TGCGCCAGCAGCTTGAACGGGTACGAGCAGTACTTC. It codes for CASSLNGYEQYF.